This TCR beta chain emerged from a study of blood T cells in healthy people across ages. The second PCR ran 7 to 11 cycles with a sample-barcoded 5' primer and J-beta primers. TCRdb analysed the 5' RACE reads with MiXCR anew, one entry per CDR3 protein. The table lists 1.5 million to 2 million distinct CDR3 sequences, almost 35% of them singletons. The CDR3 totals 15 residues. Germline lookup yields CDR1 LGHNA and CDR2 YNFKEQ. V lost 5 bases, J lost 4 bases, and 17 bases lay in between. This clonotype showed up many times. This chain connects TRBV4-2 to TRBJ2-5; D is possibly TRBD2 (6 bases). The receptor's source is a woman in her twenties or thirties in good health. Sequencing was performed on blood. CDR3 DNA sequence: TGTGCCAGCAGCGTAACCAGCCGGGACTCAGAGACCCAGTACTTC. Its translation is CASSVTSRDSETQYF.